The clone carrying this T cell receptor beta chain was detected only once. Its antigen is currently unknown. This record belongs to a study of post-analysis software for immune sequencing data. Study observations and caveats: There were roughly five TRBV segments more frequent in patients than controls, and TRBV5-6, TRBV5-1 and TRBV20-1 were among them. Analysis by F measure revealed that same-batch samples clustered strongly together.

The CDR3 runs 17 residues. CDR1 DFQATT and CDR2 SNEGSKA come from the germline V gene (reference sequence). With V trimmed by 5 bases and J by 2 bases, 5 bases remained unmatched. The TCR beta cDNA libraries contained unique molecular identifiers. TCRdb re-derived calls from the PCR reads in MiXCR, one entry per CDR3 protein. The sample contains around 770,000 distinct CDR3 sequences, roughly 46% of which appear only once. This chain links TRBV20-1 with TRBJ2-2, with 16 bases that match TRBD2. Input material: blood. This clonotype was sampled from a girl aged 5 to 17 with multiple sclerosis. CDR3: CSAGGTSGRANTGELFF. Written as DNA, the CDR3 is TGCAGTGCTGGAGGGACTAGCGGGAGGGCCAACACCGGGGAGCTGTTTTTT.